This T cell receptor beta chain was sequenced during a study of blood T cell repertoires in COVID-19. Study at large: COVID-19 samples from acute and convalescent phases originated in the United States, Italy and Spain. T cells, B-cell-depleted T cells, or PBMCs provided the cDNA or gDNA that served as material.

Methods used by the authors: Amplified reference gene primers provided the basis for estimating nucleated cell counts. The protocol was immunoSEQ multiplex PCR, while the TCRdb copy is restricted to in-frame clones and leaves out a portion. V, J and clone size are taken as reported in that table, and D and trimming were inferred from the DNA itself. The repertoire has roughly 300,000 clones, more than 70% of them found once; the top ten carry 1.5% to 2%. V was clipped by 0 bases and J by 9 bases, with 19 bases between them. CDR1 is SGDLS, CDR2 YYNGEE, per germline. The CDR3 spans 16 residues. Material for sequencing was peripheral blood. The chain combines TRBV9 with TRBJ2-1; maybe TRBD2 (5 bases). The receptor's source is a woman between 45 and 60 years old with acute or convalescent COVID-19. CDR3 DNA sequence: TGTGCCAGCAGCGTAGAAGCGGTCACCCCGGCCAGTGAGCAGTTCTTC. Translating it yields CASSVEAVTPASEQFF.